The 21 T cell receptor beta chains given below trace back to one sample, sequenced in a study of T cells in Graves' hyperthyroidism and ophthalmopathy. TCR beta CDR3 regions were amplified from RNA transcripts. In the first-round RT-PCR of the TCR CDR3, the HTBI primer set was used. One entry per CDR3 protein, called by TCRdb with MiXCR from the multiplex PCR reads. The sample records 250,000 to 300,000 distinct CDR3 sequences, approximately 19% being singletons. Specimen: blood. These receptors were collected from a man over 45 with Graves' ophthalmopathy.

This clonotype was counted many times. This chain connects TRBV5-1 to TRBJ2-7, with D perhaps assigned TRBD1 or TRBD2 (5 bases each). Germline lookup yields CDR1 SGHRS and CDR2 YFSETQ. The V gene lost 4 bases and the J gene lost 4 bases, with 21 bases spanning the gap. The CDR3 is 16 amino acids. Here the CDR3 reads CASSGLAGASGYEQYF. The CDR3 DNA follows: TGCGCCAGCAGCGGATTGGCCGGGGCCTCTGGATACGAGCAGTACTTC.

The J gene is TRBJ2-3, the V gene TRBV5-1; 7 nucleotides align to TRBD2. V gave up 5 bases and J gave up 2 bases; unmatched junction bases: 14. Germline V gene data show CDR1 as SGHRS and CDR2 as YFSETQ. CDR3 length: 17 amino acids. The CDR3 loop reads CASSPSVSGKYTDTQYF. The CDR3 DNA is TGCGCCAGCAGTCCTTCCGTGAGCGGGAAGTACACAGATACGCAGTATTTT.

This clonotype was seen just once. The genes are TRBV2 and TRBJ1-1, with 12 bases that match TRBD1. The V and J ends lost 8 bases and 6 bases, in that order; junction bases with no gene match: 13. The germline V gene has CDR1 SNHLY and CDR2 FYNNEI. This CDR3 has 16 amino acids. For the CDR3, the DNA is TGTGCCAGCGGAGCCGGGACAGGGGGCGCGGGGGCTGAAGCTTTCTTT. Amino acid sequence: CASGAGTGGAGAEAFF. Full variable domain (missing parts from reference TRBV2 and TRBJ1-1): EPEVTQTPSHQVTQMGQEVILRCVPISNHLYFYWYRQILGQKVEFLVSFYNNEISEKSEIFDDQFSVERPDGSNFTLKIRSTKLEDSAMYFCASGAGTGGAGAEAFFGQGTRLTVV.

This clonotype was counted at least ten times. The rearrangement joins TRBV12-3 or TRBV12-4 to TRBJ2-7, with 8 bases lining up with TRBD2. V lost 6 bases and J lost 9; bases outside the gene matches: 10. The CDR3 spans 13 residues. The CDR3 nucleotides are TGTGCCAGCAGGCCTCCGCCCGGGACTAGGCAGTACTTC. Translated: CASRPPPGTRQYF.

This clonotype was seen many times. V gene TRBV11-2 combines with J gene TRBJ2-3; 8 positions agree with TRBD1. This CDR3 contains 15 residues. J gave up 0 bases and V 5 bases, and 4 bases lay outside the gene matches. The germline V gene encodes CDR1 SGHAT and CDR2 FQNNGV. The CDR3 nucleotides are TGTGCCAGCAGCCCCGGGACAGGTAGCACAGATACGCAGTATTTT. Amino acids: CASSPGTGSTDTQYF.

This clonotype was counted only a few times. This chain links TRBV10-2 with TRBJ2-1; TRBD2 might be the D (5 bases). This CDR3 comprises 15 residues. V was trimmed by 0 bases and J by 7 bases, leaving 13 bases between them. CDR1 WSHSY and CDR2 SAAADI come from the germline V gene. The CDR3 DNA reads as TGCGCCAGCAGTGAGTCAGCGGCTTCCGGTAATGAGCAGTTCTTC. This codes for CASSESAASGNEQFF.

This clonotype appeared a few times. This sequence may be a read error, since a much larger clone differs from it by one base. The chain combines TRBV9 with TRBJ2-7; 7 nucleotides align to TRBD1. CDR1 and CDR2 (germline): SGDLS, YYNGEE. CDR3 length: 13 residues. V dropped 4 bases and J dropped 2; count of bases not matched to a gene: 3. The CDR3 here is CASSSTGPYEQYF. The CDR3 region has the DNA TGTGCCAGCAGCTCGACAGGGCCCTACGAGCAGTACTTC.

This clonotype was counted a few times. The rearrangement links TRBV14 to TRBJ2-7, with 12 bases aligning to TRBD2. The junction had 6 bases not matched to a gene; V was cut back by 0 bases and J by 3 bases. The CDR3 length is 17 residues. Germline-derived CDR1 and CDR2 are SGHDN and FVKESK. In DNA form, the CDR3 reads TGTGCCAGCAGCCAAGATGATAGACTAGCGGGAGTCTACGAGCAGTACTTC. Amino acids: CASSQDDRLAGVYEQYF.

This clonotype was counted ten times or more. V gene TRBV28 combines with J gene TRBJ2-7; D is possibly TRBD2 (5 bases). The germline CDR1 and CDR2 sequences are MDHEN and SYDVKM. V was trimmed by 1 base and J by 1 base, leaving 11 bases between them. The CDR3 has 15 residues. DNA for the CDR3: TGTGCCAGCAGTTTATTGGCTAGCAGATCCTACGAGCAGTACTTC. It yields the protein CASSLLASRSYEQYF.

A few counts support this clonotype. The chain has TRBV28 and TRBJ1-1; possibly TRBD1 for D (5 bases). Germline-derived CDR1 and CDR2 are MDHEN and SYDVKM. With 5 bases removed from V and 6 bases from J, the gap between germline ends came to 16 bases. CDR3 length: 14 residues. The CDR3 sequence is CASSPNGRGAEAFF. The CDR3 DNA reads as TGTGCCAGCAGTCCAAACGGGCGGGGGGCTGAAGCTTTCTTT.

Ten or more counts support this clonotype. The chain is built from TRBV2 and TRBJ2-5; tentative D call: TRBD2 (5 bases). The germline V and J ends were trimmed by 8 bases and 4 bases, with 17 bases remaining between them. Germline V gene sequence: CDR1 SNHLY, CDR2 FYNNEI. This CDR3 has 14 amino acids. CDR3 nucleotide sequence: TGTGCCAGCGGAGGTCTGGATAGCTTAGAGACCCAGTACTTC. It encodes CASGGLDSLETQYF.

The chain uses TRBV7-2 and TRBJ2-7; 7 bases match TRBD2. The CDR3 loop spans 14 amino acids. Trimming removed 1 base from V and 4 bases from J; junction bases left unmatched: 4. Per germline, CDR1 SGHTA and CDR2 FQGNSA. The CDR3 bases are TGTGCCAGCAGCTTAGATCTAGCGGCTTACGAGCAGTACTTC. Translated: CASSLDLAAYEQYF.

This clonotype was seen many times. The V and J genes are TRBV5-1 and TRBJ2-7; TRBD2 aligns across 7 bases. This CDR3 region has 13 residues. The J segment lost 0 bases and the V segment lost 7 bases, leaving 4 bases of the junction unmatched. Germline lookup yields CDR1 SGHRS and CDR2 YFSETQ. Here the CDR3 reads CASSGGSSYEQYF. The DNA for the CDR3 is TGCGCCAGCTCGGGCGGGAGCTCCTACGAGCAGTACTTC.

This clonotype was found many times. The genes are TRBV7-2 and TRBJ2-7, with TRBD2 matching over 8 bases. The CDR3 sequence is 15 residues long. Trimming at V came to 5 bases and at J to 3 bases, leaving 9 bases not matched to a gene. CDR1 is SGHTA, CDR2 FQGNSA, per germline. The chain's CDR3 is CASSRASGGGYEQYF. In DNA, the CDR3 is TGTGCCAGCAGCCGAGCCAGCGGGGGCGGCTACGAGCAGTACTTC. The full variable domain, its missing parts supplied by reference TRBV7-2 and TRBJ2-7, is GAGVSQSPSNKVTEKGKDVELRCDPISGHTALYWYRQSLGQGLEFLIYFQGNSAPDKSGLPSDRFSAERTGGSVSTLTIQRTQQEDSAVYLCASSRASGGGYEQYFGPGTRLTVT.

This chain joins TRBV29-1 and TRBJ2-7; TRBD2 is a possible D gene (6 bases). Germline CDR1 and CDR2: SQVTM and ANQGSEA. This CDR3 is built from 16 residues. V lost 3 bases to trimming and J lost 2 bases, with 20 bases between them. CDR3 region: CSVEGVEEEGPYEQYF. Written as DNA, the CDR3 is TGCAGCGTTGAGGGGGTTGAAGAGGAGGGCCCCTACGAGCAGTACTTC.

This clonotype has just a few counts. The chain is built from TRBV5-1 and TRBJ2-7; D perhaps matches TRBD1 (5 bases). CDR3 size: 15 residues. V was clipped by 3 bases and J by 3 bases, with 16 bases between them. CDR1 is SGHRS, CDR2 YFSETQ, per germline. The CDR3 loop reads CASSSYDSNYYEQYF. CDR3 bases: TGCGCCAGCAGCTCCTATGACAGCAACTACTACGAGCAGTACTTC. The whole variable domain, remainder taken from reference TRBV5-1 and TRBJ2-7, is KAGVTQTPRYLIKTRGQQVTLSCSPISGHRSVSWYQQTPGQGLQFLFEYFSETQRNKGNFPGRFSGRQFSNSRSEMNVSTLELGDSALYLCASSSYDSNYYEQYFGPGTRLTVT.

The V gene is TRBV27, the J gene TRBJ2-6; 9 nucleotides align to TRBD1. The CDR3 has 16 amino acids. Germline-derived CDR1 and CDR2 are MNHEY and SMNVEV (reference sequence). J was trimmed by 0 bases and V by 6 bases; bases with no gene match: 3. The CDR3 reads CASSTGGFSGANVLTF. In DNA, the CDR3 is TGTGCCAGCAGCACAGGGGGCTTCTCTGGGGCCAACGTCCTGACTTTC.

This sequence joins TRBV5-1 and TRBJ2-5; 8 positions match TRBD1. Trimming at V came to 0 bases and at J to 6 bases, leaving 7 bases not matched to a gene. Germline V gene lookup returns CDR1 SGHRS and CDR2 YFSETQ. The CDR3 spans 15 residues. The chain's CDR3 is CASSLEGRGPKTQYF. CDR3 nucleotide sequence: TGCGCCAGCAGCTTGGAAGGCAGGGGGCCGAAGACCCAGTACTTC. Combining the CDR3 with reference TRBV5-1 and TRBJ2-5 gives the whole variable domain KAGVTQTPRYLIKTRGQQVTLSCSPISGHRSVSWYQQTPGQGLQFLFEYFSETQRNKGNFPGRFSGRQFSNSRSEMNVSTLELGDSALYLCASSLEGRGPKTQYFGPGTRLLVL.

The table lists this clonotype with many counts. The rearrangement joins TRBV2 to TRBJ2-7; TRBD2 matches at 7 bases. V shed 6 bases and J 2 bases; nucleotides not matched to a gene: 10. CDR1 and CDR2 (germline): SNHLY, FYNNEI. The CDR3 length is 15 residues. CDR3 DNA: TGTGCCAGCAGGACGGCGGGACTACCAGCCTACGAGCAGTACTTC. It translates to CASRTAGLPAYEQYF.

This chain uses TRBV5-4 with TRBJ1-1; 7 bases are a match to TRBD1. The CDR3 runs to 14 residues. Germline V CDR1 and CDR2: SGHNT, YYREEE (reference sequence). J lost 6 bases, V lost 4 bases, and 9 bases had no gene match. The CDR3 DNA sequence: TGTGCCAGCAGCCCGGGGACAGTCGGTCCTGAAGCTTTCTTT. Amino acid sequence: CASSPGTVGPEAFF. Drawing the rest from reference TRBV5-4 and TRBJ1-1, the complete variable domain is ETGVTQSPTHLIKTRGQQVTLRCSSQSGHNTVSWYQQALGQGPQFIFQYYREEENGRGNFPPRFSGLQFPNYSSELNVNALELDDSALYLCASSPGTVGPEAFFGQGTRLTVV.

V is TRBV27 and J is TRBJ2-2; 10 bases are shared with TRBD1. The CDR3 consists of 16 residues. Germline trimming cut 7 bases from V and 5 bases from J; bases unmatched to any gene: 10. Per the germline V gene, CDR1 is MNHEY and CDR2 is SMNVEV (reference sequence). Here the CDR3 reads CASTLLGTGVTGELFF. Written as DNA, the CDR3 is TGTGCCAGCACCCTACTTGGGACAGGGGTTACCGGGGAGCTGTTTTTT.